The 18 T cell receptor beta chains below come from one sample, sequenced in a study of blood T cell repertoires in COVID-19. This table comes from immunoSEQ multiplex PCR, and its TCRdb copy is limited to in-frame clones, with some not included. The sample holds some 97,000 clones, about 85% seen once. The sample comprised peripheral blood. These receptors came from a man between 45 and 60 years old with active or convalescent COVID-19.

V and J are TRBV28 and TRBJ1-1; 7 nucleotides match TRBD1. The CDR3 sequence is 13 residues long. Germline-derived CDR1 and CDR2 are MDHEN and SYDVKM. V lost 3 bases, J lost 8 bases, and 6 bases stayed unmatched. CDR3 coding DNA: TGTGCCAGCAGTTTGGGGAACAGGGGAGAAGCTTTCTTT. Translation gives CASSLGNRGEAFF.

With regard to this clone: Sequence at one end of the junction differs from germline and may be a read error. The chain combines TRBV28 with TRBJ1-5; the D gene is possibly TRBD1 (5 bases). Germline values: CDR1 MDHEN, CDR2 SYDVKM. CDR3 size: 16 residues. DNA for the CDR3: TGTGCCAGCAGTTCGGGGGGAGGGTATAGCGATCAGCCCCAGCATTTT. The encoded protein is CASSSGGGYSDQPQHF.

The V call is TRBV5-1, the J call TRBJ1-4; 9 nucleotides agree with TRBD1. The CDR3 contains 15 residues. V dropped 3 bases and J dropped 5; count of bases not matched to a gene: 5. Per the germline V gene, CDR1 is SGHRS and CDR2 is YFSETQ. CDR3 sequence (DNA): TGCGCCAGCAGCTGGAGGACAGGGGAGAATGAAAAACTGTTTTTT. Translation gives CASSWRTGENEKLFF.

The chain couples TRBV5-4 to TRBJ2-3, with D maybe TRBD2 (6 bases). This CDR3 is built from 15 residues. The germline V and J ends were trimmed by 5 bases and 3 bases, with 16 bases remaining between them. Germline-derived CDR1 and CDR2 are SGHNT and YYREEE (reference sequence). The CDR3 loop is CASSLEGQGTDTQYF. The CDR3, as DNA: TGTGCCAGCAGTCTGGAGGGCCAAGGGACAGATACGCAGTATTTT.

CDR3 nucleotides: TGCGCCAGCAGTGAATCCGGGGCGCAGTATTTT. This codes for CASSESGAQYF. J is TRBJ2-3 and V is TRBV10-2; D is perhaps TRBD2 (5 bases). The CDR3 consists of 11 residues. V shed 3 bases and J shed 10 bases, with 8 bases lying between them. Germline CDR1 WSHSY, CDR2 SAAADI.

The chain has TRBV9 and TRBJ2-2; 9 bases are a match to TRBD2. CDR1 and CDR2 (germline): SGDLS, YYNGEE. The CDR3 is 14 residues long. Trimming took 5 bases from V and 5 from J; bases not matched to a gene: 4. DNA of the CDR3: TGTGCCAGCAGGTTAGCGGGAGAAACCGGGGAGCTGTTTTTT. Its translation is CASRLAGETGELFF.

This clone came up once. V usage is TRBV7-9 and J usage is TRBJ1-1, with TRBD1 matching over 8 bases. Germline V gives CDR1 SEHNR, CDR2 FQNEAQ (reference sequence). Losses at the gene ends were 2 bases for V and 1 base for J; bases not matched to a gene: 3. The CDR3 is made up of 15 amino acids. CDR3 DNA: TGTGCCAGCAGCTTACAAGGACAGGGGAACACTGAAGCTTTCTTT. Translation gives CASSLQGQGNTEAFF.

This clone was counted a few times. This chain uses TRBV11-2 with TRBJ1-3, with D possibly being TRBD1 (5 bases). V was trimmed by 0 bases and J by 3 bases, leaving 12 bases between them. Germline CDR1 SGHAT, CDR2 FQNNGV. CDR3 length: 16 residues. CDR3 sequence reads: CASSLDRGGDGNTIYF. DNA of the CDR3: TGTGCCAGCAGCTTAGATCGCGGGGGAGATGGAAACACCATATATTTT.

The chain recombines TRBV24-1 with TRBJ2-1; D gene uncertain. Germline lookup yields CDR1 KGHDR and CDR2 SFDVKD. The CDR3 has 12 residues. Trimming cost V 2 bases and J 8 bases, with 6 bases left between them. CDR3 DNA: TGTGCCACCAGTGATTCCCCTCATGAGCAGTTCTTC. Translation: CATSDSPHEQFF.

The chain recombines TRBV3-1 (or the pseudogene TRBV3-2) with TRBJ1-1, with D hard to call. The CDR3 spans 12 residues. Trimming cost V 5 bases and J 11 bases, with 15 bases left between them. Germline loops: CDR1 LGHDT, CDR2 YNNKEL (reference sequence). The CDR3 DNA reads TGTGCCAGCAGCGAGGGCCCAGGAGGGGCTTTCTTT. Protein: CASSEGPGGAFF.

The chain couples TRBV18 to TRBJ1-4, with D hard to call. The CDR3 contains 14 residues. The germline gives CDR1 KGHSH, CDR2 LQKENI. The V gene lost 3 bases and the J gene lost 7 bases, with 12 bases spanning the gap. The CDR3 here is CASSPRRSLEKLFF. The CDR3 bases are TGTGCCAGCTCACCGCGCCGGTCTCTTGAAAAACTGTTTTTT. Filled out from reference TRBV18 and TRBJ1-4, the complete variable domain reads NAGVMQNPRHLVRRRGQEARLRCSPMKGHSHVYWYRQLPEEGLKFMVYLQKENIIDESGMPKERFSAEFPKEGPSILRIQQVVRGDSAAYFCASSPRRSLEKLFFGSGTQLSVL.

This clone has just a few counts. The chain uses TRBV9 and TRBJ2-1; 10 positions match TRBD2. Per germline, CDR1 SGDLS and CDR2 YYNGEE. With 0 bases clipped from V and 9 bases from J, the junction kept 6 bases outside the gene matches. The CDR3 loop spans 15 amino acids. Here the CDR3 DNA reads TGTGCCAGCAGCGTAGGGCTAGCGGGAGATCCTGAGCAGTTCTTC. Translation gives CASSVGLAGDPEQFF. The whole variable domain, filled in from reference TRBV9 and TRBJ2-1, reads DSGVTQTPKHLITATGQRVTLRCSPRSGDLSVYWYQQSLDQGLQFLIQYYNGEERAKGNILERFSAQQFPDLHSELNLSSLELGDSALYFCASSVGLAGDPEQFFGPGTRLTVL.

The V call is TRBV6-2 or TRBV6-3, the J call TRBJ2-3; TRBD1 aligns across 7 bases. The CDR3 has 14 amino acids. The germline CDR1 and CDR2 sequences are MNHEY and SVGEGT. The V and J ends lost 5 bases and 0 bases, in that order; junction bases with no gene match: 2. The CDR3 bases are TGTGCCAGCAGTCTACAGGGGAGCACAGATACGCAGTATTTT. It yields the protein CASSLQGSTDTQYF.

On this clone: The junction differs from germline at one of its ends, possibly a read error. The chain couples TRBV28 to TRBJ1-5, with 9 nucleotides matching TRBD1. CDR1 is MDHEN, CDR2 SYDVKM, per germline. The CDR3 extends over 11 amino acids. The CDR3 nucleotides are TGTGCCAGCAGTTACAGGGGGCCCCCATATTTT. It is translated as CASSYRGPPYF.

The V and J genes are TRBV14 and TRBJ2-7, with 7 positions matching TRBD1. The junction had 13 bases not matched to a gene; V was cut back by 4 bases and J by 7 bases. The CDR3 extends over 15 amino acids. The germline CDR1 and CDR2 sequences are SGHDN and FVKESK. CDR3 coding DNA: TGTGCCAGCAGCCCTGGGACAGCGTCCCTGGGTGAGCAGTACTTC. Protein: CASSPGTASLGEQYF.

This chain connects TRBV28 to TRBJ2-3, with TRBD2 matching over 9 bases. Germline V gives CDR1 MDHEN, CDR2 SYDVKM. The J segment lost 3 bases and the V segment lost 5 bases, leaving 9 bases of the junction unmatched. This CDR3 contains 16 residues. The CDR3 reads CASSHTSGGWTDTQYF. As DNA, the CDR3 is TGTGCCAGCAGTCACACCAGCGGGGGGTGGACAGATACGCAGTATTTT.

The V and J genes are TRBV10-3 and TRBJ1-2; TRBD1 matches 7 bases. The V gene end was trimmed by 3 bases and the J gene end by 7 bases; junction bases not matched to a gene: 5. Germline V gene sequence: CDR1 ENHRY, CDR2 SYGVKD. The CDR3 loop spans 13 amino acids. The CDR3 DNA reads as TGTGCCATCAGTGACGAGGGGGCGGTTGGCTACACCTTC. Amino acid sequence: CAISDEGAVGYTF.

The CDR3 DNA reads TGCGCCAGCAGCCAAGGGGCGGTACAGGGACGGGAGCAGTTCTTC. Its protein product is CASSQGAVQGREQFF. The rearrangement uses TRBV4-1 and TRBJ2-1; a weak D match, TRBD1 (6 bases). The CDR3 extends over 15 amino acids. CDR1 is MGHRA, CDR2 YSYEKL, per germline. Trimming removed 1 base from V and 10 bases from J, with 17 bases in between.